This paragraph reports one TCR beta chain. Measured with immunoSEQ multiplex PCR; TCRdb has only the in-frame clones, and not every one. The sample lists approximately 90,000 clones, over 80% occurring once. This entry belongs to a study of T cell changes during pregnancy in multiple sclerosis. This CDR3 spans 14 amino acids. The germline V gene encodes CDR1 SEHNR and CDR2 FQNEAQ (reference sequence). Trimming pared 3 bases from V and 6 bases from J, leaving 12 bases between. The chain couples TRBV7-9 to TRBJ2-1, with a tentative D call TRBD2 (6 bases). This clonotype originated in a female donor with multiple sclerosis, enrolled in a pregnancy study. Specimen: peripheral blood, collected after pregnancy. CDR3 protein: CASSLGVGSNEQFF. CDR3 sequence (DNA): TGTGCCAGCAGCTTGGGGGTCGGGAGCAATGAGCAGTTCTTC.